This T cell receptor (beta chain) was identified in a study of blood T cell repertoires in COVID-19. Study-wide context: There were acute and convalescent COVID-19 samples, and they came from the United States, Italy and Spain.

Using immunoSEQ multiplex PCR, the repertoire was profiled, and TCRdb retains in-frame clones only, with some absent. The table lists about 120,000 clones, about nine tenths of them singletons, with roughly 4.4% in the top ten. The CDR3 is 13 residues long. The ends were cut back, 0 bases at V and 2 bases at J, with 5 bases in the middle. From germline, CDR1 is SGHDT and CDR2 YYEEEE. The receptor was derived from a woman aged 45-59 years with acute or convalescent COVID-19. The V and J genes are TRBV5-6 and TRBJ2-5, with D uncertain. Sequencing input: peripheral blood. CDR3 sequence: CASSLGQQETQYF. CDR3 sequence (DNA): TGTGCCAGCAGCTTGGGGCAGCAAGAGACCCAGTACTTC. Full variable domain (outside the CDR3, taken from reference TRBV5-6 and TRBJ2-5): DAGVTQSPTHLIKTRGQQVTLRCSPKSGHDTVSWYQQALGQGPQFIFQYYEEEERQRGNFPDRFSGHQFPNYSSELNVNALLLGDSALYLCASSLGQQETQYFGPGTRLLVL.